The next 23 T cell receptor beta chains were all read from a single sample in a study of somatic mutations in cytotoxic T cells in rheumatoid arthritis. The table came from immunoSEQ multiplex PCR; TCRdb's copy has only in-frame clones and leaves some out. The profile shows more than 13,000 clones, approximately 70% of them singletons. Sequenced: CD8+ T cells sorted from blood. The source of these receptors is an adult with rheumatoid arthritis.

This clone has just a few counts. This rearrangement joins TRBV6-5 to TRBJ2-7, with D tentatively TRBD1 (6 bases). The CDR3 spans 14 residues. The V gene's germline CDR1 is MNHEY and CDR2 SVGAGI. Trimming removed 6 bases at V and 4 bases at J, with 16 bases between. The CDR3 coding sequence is TGTGCCAGCAGCCCCGGGACACAGTTTTACGAGCAGTACTTC. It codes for CASSPGTQFYEQYF.

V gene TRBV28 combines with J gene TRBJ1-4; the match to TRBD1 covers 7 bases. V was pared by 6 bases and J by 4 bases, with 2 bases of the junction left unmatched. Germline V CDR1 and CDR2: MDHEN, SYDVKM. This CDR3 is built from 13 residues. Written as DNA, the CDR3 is TGTGCCAGCAGGGGACAGCATAATGAAAAACTGTTTTTT. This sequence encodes CASRGQHNEKLFF. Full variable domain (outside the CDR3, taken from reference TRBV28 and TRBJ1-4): DVKVTQSSRYLVKRTGEKVFLECVQDMDHENMFWYRQDPGLGLRLIYFSYDVKMKEKGDIPEGYSVSREKKERFSLILESASTNQTSMYLCASRGQHNEKLFFGSGTQLSVL.

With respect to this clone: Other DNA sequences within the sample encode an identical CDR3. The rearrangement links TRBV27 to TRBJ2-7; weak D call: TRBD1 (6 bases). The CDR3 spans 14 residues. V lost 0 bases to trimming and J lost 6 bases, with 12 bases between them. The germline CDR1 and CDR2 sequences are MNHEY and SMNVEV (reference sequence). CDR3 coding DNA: TGTGCCAGCAGTTTATCAGGGGGATCGGTCGAGCAGTACTTC. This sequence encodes CASSLSGGSVEQYF.

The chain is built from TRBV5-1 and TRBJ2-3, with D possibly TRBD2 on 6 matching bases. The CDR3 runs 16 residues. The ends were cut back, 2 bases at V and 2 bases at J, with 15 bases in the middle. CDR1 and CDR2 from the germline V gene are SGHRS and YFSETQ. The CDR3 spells CASSFSGLLTTDTQYF. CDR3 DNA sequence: TGCGCCAGCAGCTTCTCGGGACTTCTAACCACAGATACGCAGTATTTT.

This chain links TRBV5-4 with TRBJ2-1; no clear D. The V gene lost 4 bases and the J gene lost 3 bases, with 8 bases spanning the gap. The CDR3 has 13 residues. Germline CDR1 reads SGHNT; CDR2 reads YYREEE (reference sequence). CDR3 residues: CASSPWDYNEQFF. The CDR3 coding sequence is TGTGCCAGCAGCCCCTGGGACTACAATGAGCAGTTCTTC.

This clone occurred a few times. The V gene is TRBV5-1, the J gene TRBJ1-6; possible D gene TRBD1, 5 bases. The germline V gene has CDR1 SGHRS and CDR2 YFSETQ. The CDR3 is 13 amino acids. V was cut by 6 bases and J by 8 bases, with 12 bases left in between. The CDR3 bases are TGCGCCAGCACCCGGGACGATCATTCACCCCTCCACTTT. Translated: CASTRDDHSPLHF.

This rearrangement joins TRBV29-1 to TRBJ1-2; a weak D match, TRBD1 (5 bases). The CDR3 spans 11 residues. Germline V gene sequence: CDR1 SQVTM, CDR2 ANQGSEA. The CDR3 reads CSGGDTYGYTF. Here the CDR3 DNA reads TGCAGTGGGGGAGACACCTATGGCTACACCTTC.

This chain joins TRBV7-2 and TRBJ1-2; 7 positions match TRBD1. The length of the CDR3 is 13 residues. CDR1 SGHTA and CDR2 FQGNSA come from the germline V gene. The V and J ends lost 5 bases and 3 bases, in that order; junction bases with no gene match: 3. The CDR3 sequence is CASSPGTDYGYTF. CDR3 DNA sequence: TGTGCCAGCAGCCCCGGGACAGACTATGGCTACACCTTC.

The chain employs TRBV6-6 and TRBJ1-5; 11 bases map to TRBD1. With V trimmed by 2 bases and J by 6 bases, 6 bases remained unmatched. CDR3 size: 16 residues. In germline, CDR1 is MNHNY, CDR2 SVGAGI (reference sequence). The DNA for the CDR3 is TGTGCCAGCAGTTACCCACAGGGACAGGGGGGTCAGCCCCAGCATTTT. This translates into CASSYPQGQGGQPQHF.

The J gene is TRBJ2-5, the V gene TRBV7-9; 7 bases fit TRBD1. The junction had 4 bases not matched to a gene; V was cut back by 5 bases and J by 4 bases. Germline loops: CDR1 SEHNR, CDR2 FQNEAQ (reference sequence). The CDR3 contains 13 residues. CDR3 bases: TGTGCCAGCAGCCCGACAGGGAGAGAGACCCAGTACTTC. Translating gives CASSPTGRETQYF.

For the CDR3, the DNA is TGTGCCAGCAGCTTACGGAGAAGCCAAGAGACCCAGTACTTC. Protein product: CASSLRRSQETQYF. J is TRBJ2-5 and V is TRBV7-9; D is ambiguous. This CDR3 is 14 amino acids long. CDR1 and CDR2 from the germline V gene are SEHNR and FQNEAQ (reference sequence). Trimming took off 2 bases at V and 1 base at J, with 8 bases between the two ends. Full variable domain (rest looked up from reference TRBV7-9 and TRBJ2-5): DTGVSQNPRHKITKRGQNVTFRCDPISEHNRLYWYRQTLGQGPEFLTYFQNEAQLEKSRLLSDRFSAERPKGSFSTLEIQRTEQGDSAMYLCASSLRRSQETQYFGPGTRLLVL.

In DNA form, the CDR3 reads TGTGCCAGCAGTGAATCCTTAACAGGACAGCCTTACAATGAGCAGTTCTTC. Translating gives CASSESLTGQPYNEQFF. V usage is TRBV6-1 and J usage is TRBJ2-1; a weak D match, TRBD1 (6 bases). The CDR3 extends over 17 amino acids. Trimming stripped 2 bases from V and 4 bases from J, with 18 bases between. Per the germline V gene, CDR1 is MNHNS and CDR2 is SASEGT.

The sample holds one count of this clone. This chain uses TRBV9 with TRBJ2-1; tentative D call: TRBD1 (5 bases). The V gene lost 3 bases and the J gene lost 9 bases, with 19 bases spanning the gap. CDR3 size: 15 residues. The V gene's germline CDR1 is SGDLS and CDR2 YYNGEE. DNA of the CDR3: TGTGCCAGCAGCGCCCTAACAGGAGCCCAGGGTGAGCAGTTCTTC. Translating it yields CASSALTGAQGEQFF.

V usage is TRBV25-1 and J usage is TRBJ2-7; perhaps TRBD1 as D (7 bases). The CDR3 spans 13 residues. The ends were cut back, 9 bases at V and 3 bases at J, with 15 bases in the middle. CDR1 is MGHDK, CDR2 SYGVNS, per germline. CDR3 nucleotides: TGTGCCAGTGAGGCGGGGACAGACTACGAGCAGTACTTC. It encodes CASEAGTDYEQYF.

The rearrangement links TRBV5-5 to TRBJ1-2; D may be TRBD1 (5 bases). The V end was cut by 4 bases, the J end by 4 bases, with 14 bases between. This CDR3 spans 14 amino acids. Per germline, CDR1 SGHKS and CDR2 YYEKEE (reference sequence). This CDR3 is CASSPGAGSYGYTF. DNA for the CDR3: TGTGCCAGCAGCCCCGGTGCAGGGTCCTATGGCTACACCTTC.

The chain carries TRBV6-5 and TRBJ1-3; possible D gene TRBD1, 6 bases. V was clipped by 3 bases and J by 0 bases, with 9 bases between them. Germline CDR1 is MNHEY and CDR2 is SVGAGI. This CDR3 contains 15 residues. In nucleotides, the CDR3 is TGTGCCAGCAGTTATTCAGGGGACTCTGGAAACACCATATATTTT. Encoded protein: CASSYSGDSGNTIYF.

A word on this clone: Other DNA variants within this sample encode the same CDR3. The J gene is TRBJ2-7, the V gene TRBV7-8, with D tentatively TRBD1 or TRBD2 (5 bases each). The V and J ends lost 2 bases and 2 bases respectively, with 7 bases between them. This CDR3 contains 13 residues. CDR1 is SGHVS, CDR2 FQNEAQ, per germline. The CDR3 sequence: CASSLRGAYEQYF. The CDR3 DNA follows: TGTGCCAGCAGCTTACGAGGGGCCTACGAGCAGTACTTC.

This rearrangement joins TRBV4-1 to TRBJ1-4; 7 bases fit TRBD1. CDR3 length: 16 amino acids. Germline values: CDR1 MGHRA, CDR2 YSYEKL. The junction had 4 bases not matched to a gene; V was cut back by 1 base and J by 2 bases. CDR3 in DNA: TGCGCCAGCAGCCAAGCGAGGGGGCGGACTAATGAAAAACTGTTTTTT. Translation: CASSQARGRTNEKLFF.

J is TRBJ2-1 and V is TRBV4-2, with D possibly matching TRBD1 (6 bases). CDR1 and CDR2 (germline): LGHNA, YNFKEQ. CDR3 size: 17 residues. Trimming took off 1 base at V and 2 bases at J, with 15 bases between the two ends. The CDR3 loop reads CASSQAEGVITYNEQFF. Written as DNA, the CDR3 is TGTGCCAGCAGCCAAGCCGAGGGGGTTATCACCTACAATGAGCAGTTCTTC.

The CDR3 sequence is CASIDIRQGDTEAFF. The CDR3 DNA sequence: TGTGCCAGCATTGACATTCGACAGGGTGATACTGAAGCTTTCTTT. The gene calls are TRBV2 and TRBJ1-1; TRBD1 matches 7 bases. CDR1 is SNHLY and CDR2 is FYNNEI in the germline V gene. After removal of 7 bases from V and 5 bases from J, the junction contained 13 bases not matched to a gene. This CDR3 region has 15 residues. The full variable domain, its missing parts supplied by reference TRBV2 and TRBJ1-1, is EPEVTQTPSHQVTQMGQEVILRCVPISNHLYFYWYRQILGQKVEFLVSFYNNEISEKSEIFDDQFSVERPDGSNFTLKIRSTKLEDSAMYFCASIDIRQGDTEAFFGQGTRLTVV.

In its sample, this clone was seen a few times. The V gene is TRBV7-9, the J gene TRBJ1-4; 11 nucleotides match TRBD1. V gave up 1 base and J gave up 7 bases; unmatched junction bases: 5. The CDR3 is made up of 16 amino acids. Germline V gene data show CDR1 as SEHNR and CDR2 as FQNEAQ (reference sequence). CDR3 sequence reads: CASSLVDGTGGEKLFF. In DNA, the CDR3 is TGTGCCAGCAGCTTAGTGGACGGGACAGGGGGTGAAAAACTGTTTTTT.

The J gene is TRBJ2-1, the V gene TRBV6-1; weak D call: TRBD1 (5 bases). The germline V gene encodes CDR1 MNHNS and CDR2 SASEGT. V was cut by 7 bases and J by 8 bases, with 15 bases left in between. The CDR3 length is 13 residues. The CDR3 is CASNGQGRDEQFF. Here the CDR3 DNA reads TGTGCCAGCAACGGCCAGGGCCGGGATGAGCAGTTCTTC.

The CDR3 protein is CASSLGPQETQYF. The CDR3 DNA sequence: TGTGCCAGCAGCTTAGGGCCCCAAGAGACCCAGTACTTC. The genes are TRBV7-2 and TRBJ2-5; D unclear. The CDR3 loop spans 13 amino acids. V was pared by 1 base and J by 1 base, with 4 bases between. Germline CDR1 SGHTA, CDR2 FQGNSA.